The clone carrying this TCR beta chain occurred once. The study drew participants aged about 18 to 90 years from 24 US areas. Donors were grouped by their self-reported clinical history. The sample comes from a study of blood T cell repertoires in COVID-19. Turning to the study itself: COVID-19 samples, acute and convalescent, were from the United States, Italy and Spain.

Source study methods: Researchers report that nucleated cell counts were estimated from reference gene primer amplification. Some clones are missing from TCRdb's copy, which holds only in-frame ones; the method was immunoSEQ multiplex PCR. That table gives V, J and clone size, and the DNA gave D and trimming. The table includes under 300,000 clones, about 86% detected once. J was trimmed by 8 bases and V by 1 base; bases with no gene match: 9. Germline values: CDR1 LGHNA, CDR2 YNFKEQ. The CDR3 has 16 residues. V and J are TRBV4-2 and TRBJ2-1; TRBD2 aligns across 9 bases. Source material: PBMCs or T cells enriched from blood (not recorded which). The TCR was taken from a woman between 40 and 50 years old with acute COVID-19. For the CDR3, the DNA is TGTGCCAGCAGCCAAGCAATCGGTAGCGGGAGTTATGAGCAGTTCTTC. Protein product: CASSQAIGSGSYEQFF.